The next 13 T cell receptor beta chains were all read from a single sample in a study of T-cell reconstitution after alpha-beta-depleted transplantation in children. The TCRbeta library was prepared with unique molecular identifiers. TCRdb called the PCR reads again in MiXCR, with one record for every CDR3 protein. This table holds around 490,000 distinct CDR3 sequences, 10% to 12% found once. The sample was PBMCs, mostly from graft donor cells, taken 180 days after TCRalphabeta/CD19-depleted stem cell transplant. The receptor set was obtained from a female patient aged 2-10 years who had a stem cell transplant for aplastic anemia, so the T cells may come from the graft donor.

The gene calls are TRBV12-3 or TRBV12-4 and TRBJ1-3, with TRBD1 matching 7 bases. Trimming took 6 bases from V and 1 from J; bases not matched to a gene: 3. The CDR3 has 14 amino acids. The CDR3 is CASSTGQSGNTIYF. The CDR3 DNA sequence: TGTGCCAGCAGCACGGGACAGTCTGGAAACACCATATATTTT.

The chain joins TRBV29-1 to TRBJ2-5; 13 nucleotides agree with TRBD2. CDR3 size: 20 residues. In germline, CDR1 is SQVTM, CDR2 ANQGSEA. Trimming at V came to 0 bases and at J to 4 bases, leaving 17 bases not matched to a gene. CDR3 coding DNA: TGCAGCGTTGAAGATCGTAGGGAGTTCGGGACTAGCGGGATCGGAGAGACCCAGTACTTC. Translation gives CSVEDRREFGTSGIGETQYF.

This clonotype was observed many times. This rearrangement joins TRBV5-1 to TRBJ2-1; the match to TRBD1 covers 7 bases. Germline loops: CDR1 SGHRS, CDR2 YFSETQ. This CDR3 has 13 amino acids. V shed 5 bases, J shed 7 bases, and the junction held 6 bases outside the gene matches. The CDR3 loop reads CASREQGQNEQFF. In nucleotides, the CDR3 is TGCGCCAGCAGGGAACAGGGGCAGAATGAGCAGTTCTTC.

The chain uses TRBV19 and TRBJ2-1; 9 bases map to TRBD2. The CDR3 contains 16 residues. Germline trimming cut 3 bases from V and 8 bases from J; bases unmatched to any gene: 11. In germline, CDR1 is LNHDA, CDR2 SQIVND (reference sequence). The CDR3 sequence is CASSMGAGGPSDEQFF. The CDR3, as DNA: TGTGCCAGTAGTATGGGGGCGGGAGGGCCTTCCGATGAGCAGTTCTTC.

This clonotype was observed a handful of times. The chain has TRBV20-1 and TRBJ2-1; D is tentatively TRBD1 or TRBD2 (5 bases each). The germline gives CDR1 DFQATT, CDR2 SNEGSKA (reference sequence). With 7 bases removed from V and 7 bases from J, the gap between germline ends came to 17 bases. CDR3 length equals 13 residues. CDR3 DNA: TGCAGTGGGCGTCAGGGAGAAAGGAATGAGCAGTTCTTC. As protein: CSGRQGERNEQFF.

There are a few counts of this clonotype. The chain carries TRBV20-1 and TRBJ2-2, with TRBD2 as a possible D gene (6 bases). The CDR3 runs to 19 residues. The V and J ends lost 0 bases and 2 bases respectively, with 22 bases between them. Germline-derived CDR1 and CDR2 are DFQATT and SNEGSKA (reference sequence). CDR3 sequence (DNA): TGCAGTGCTAGAGACGATATGACTGCGGGACGGAGTAACACCGGGGAGCTGTTTTTT. Amino acid sequence: CSARDDMTAGRSNTGELFF.

This clonotype was seen more than once but under ten times. V usage is TRBV28 and J usage is TRBJ1-2; D remains ambiguous. The germline V gene has CDR1 MDHEN and CDR2 SYDVKM. The CDR3 has 13 residues. The V and J ends lost 2 bases and 0 bases respectively, with 4 bases between them. CDR3 nucleotides: TGTGCCAGCAGTTTAAGGACTAACTATGGCTACACCTTC. As protein: CASSLRTNYGYTF.

The chain is built from TRBV24-1 and TRBJ2-1; 10 bases match TRBD1. Looked up from germline, CDR1 is KGHDR and CDR2 is SFDVKD. The CDR3 sequence is 16 residues long. V was pared by 3 bases and J by 7 bases, with 8 bases of the junction left unmatched. The CDR3 reads CATSDPGTGERNEQFF. In DNA form, the CDR3 reads TGTGCCACCAGTGATCCCGGGACAGGGGAAAGGAATGAGCAGTTCTTC.

The chain joins TRBV9 to TRBJ2-6; 8 bases are shared with TRBD1. Germline CDR1 SGDLS, CDR2 YYNGEE. The CDR3 contains 20 residues. With V trimmed by 4 bases and J by 0 bases, 15 bases remained unmatched. This CDR3 is CASSFRGLTGAYSGANVLTF. CDR3 bases: TGTGCCAGCAGCTTCCGTGGGTTGACAGGGGCCTACTCTGGGGCCAACGTCCTGACTTTC.

This clonotype showed up many times. The genes are TRBV20-1 and TRBJ1-2; D not resolved. Germline-derived CDR1 and CDR2 are DFQATT and SNEGSKA (reference sequence). This CDR3 contains 13 residues. V gave up 3 bases and J gave up 2 bases, with 10 bases separating them. The CDR3 loop is CSASERPNYGYTF. CDR3 in DNA: TGCAGTGCTAGTGAGCGACCGAACTATGGCTACACCTTC.

The V call is TRBV12-3 or TRBV12-4, the J call TRBJ2-7; D is perhaps TRBD1 (6 bases). The CDR3 has 14 amino acids. V shed 5 bases and J shed 0 bases, with 11 bases lying between them. The CDR3 loop reads CASSLRDISYEQYF. The CDR3 DNA reads as TGTGCCAGCAGTCTCCGGGACATCTCCTACGAGCAGTACTTC.

This clonotype was observed a handful of times. J is TRBJ1-4 and V is TRBV7-2; D is perhaps TRBD1 (6 bases). Trimming removed 5 bases at V and 3 bases at J, with 10 bases between. The germline V gene encodes CDR1 SGHTA and CDR2 FQGNSA. CDR3 length equals 14 residues. The CDR3 region has the DNA TGTGCCAGCAGCCCAGGGGAATCTAATGAAAAACTGTTTTTT. Amino acids: CASSPGESNEKLFF.

This clonotype was seen repeatedly, ten times or more. This chain links TRBV16 with TRBJ2-7; 10 bases fit TRBD1. The CDR3 runs to 13 residues. V was clipped by 0 bases and J by 12 bases; unmatched bases: 5. Germline CDR1 KGHSY, CDR2 FQNENV. The DNA for the CDR3 is TGTGCCAGCAGCCAATCCCAGACAGGGGGCGCGTACTTC. This translates into CASSQSQTGGAYF.